The rows below give T cell receptor beta chains drawn from one sample of a study of T-cell memory formation after mild COVID-19. TCRdb fed the 5' RACE reads into MiXCR, producing one record per CDR3 protein. This sample has under 350,000 distinct CDR3 sequences, with around 15% found just once. The sample was PBMCs or a T cell subset sorted from them (not recorded which). These receptors came from a young man who had mild COVID-19 (a few samples of this study predate the infection). Cell type and time point are not known. Both conserved end residues are part of each CDR3. The order of the fields is V gene, CDR3 length, D gene, J gene, clone size, CDR3 protein, CDR3 DNA. The D gene is left open where the match is weak. Not all rows give a size; the values are once, few, many and, for expanded clones, a class.

v_call: TRBV6-1
cdr3_length: 12
d_call: .
j_call: TRBJ1-5
clone_size: few
cdr3_aa: CASTRGHQPQHF
cdr3_nt: TGTGCCAGCACGAGGGGCCATCAGCCCCAGCATTTT

v_call: TRBV6-1
cdr3_length: 14
d_call: TRBD1
j_call: TRBJ2-1
clone_size: .
cdr3_aa: CASLDRGRWYEQFF
cdr3_nt: TGTGCCAGCCTGGACAGGGGGCGCTGGTATGAGCAGTTCTTC

v_call: TRBV25-1
cdr3_length: 14
d_call: .
j_call: TRBJ1-5
clone_size: few
cdr3_aa: CASSDLGFGQPQHF
cdr3_nt: TGTGCCAGCAGTGATCTGGGTTTTGGTCAGCCCCAGCATTTT

v_call: TRBV10-1
cdr3_length: 13
d_call: TRBD1
j_call: TRBJ2-4
clone_size: .
cdr3_aa: CASSLQGENIQYF
cdr3_nt: TGCGCCAGCAGTCTACAGGGGGAAAACATTCAGTACTTC

v_call: TRBV7-9
cdr3_length: 14
d_call: .
j_call: TRBJ2-5
clone_size: few
cdr3_aa: CASSLVPQRETQYF
cdr3_nt: TGTGCCAGCAGCTTAGTCCCGCAACGGGAGACCCAGTACTTC

v_call: TRBV7-9
cdr3_length: 11
d_call: .
j_call: TRBJ2-4
clone_size: few
cdr3_aa: CASSLRNIQYF
cdr3_nt: TGTGCCAGCAGCTTAAGGAACATTCAGTACTTC

v_call: TRBV12-5
cdr3_length: 15
d_call: .
j_call: TRBJ2-5
clone_size: few
cdr3_aa: CASGPGGGGQETQYF
cdr3_nt: TGTGCTAGTGGTCCCGGGGGAGGGGGCCAGGAGACCCAGTACTTC

v_call: TRBV20-1
cdr3_length: 14
d_call: .
j_call: TRBJ2-1
clone_size: few
cdr3_aa: CSAREYGSYNEQFF
cdr3_nt: TGCAGTGCTAGGGAGTATGGCTCCTACAATGAGCAGTTCTTC

v_call: TRBV6-5
cdr3_length: 14
d_call: TRBD1
j_call: TRBJ2-5
clone_size: few
cdr3_aa: CASSYNRGQETQYF
cdr3_nt: TGTGCCAGCAGTTACAACAGGGGACAAGAGACCCAGTACTTC

v_call: TRBV7-3
cdr3_length: 14
d_call: .
j_call: TRBJ2-2
clone_size: .
cdr3_aa: CASSSGQYTGELFF
cdr3_nt: TGTGCCAGCAGCTCGGGACAATACACCGGGGAGCTGTTTTTT

v_call: TRBV20-1
cdr3_length: 15
d_call: .
j_call: TRBJ1-5
clone_size: few
cdr3_aa: CSARDLISPNQPQHF
cdr3_nt: TGCAGTGCTAGAGATCTGATAAGTCCTAATCAGCCCCAGCATTTT

v_call: TRBV20-1
cdr3_length: 14
d_call: .
j_call: TRBJ2-5
clone_size: .
cdr3_aa: CSAMAGPYQETQYF
cdr3_nt: TGCAGTGCTATGGCCGGCCCATACCAAGAGACCCAGTACTTC

v_call: TRBV12-2
cdr3_length: 13
d_call: .
j_call: TRBJ2-5
clone_size: few
cdr3_aa: CASRFIGEETQYF
cdr3_nt: TGTGCAAGTCGCTTCATAGGAGAAGAGACCCAGTACTTC

v_call: TRBV7-6
cdr3_length: 14
d_call: .
j_call: TRBJ2-5
clone_size: .
cdr3_aa: CASSLPAVPETQYF
cdr3_nt: TGTGCCAGCAGCCTCCCGGCGGTCCCGGAGACCCAGTACTTC

v_call: TRBV4-3
cdr3_length: 15
d_call: TRBD2
j_call: TRBJ2-7
clone_size: .
cdr3_aa: CASSQDSGRLGEQYF
cdr3_nt: TGCGCCAGCAGCCAAGATTCCGGGAGGCTGGGAGAGCAGTACTTC

v_call: TRBV9
cdr3_length: 16
d_call: .
j_call: TRBJ1-1
clone_size: few
cdr3_aa: CASSVVSGARSTEAFF
cdr3_nt: TGTGCCAGCAGCGTAGTTTCAGGGGCGCGTAGCACTGAAGCTTTCTTT

v_call: TRBV5-6
cdr3_length: 12
d_call: .
j_call: TRBJ2-5
clone_size: few
cdr3_aa: CASSLGGTTQYF
cdr3_nt: TGTGCCAGCAGCTTGGGGGGTACTACACAGTACTTC

v_call: TRBV2
cdr3_length: 13
d_call: .
j_call: TRBJ2-3
clone_size: .
cdr3_aa: CASSAPGGDTQYF
cdr3_nt: TGTGCCAGCAGTGCCCCAGGAGGGGATACGCAGTATTTT

v_call: TRBV5-4
cdr3_length: 15
d_call: TRBD1
j_call: TRBJ1-2
clone_size: .
cdr3_aa: CASSFRDREFYGYTF
cdr3_nt: TGTGCCAGCAGCTTCCGGGACAGGGAGTTTTATGGCTACACCTTC

v_call: TRBV18
cdr3_length: 13
d_call: .
j_call: TRBJ2-7
clone_size: few
cdr3_aa: CASSLARVGEQYF
cdr3_nt: TGTGCCAGCTCACTGGCCCGGGTTGGCGAGCAGTACTTC

v_call: TRBV11-2
cdr3_length: 16
d_call: TRBD2
j_call: TRBJ2-1
clone_size: few
cdr3_aa: CASSYHSGGVYNEQFF
cdr3_nt: TGTGCCAGCAGCTACCATTCGGGGGGGGTTTACAATGAGCAGTTCTTC

v_call: TRBV19
cdr3_length: 18
d_call: TRBD1
j_call: TRBJ2-5
clone_size: many
cdr3_aa: CASSQGQGRKEVRETQYF
cdr3_nt: TGTGCCAGTAGCCAAGGACAGGGACGCAAAGAAGTCCGAGAGACCCAGTACTTC

v_call: TRBV4-3
cdr3_length: 13
d_call: .
j_call: TRBJ1-1
clone_size: .
cdr3_aa: CASSQDDRRGAFF
cdr3_nt: TGCGCCAGCAGCCAAGATGACCGCAGAGGGGCTTTCTTT

v_call: TRBV28
cdr3_length: 15
d_call: .
j_call: TRBJ2-3
clone_size: few
cdr3_aa: CASLLRGGAADTQYF
cdr3_nt: TGTGCCAGCCTCCTGAGGGGGGGCGCCGCAGATACGCAGTATTTT

v_call: TRBV29-1
cdr3_length: 14
d_call: .
j_call: TRBJ2-3
clone_size: many
cdr3_aa: CSVAGTADTDTQYF
cdr3_nt: TGCAGCGTTGCCGGGACGGCAGACACAGATACGCAGTATTTT

v_call: TRBV7-9
cdr3_length: 14
d_call: .
j_call: TRBJ1-2
clone_size: .
cdr3_aa: CASSLGLENYGYTF
cdr3_nt: TGTGCCAGCAGCTTAGGTCTTGAAAACTATGGCTACACCTTC

v_call: TRBV12-3/TRBV12-4
cdr3_length: 16
d_call: .
j_call: TRBJ2-5
clone_size: .
cdr3_aa: CASSPRGVIGGKTQYF
cdr3_nt: TGTGCCAGCAGCCCCAGGGGCGTAATAGGGGGAAAGACCCAGTACTTC

v_call: TRBV7-9
cdr3_length: 18
d_call: TRBD1
j_call: TRBJ2-2
clone_size: .
cdr3_aa: CASSPTLARTGDTGELFF
cdr3_nt: TGTGCCAGCAGCCCCACCTTGGCCAGGACAGGGGACACCGGGGAGCTGTTTTTT

v_call: TRBV7-9
cdr3_length: 15
d_call: .
j_call: TRBJ2-7
clone_size: .
cdr3_aa: CASSAETGAFYEQYF
cdr3_nt: TGTGCCAGCAGCGCGGAAACCGGGGCCTTCTACGAGCAGTACTTC

v_call: TRBV6-4
cdr3_length: 15
d_call: .
j_call: TRBJ2-1
clone_size: .
cdr3_aa: CASGETGSHPAEQFF
cdr3_nt: TGTGCCAGCGGAGAGACAGGTTCGCATCCGGCTGAGCAGTTCTTC

v_call: TRBV29-1
cdr3_length: 14
d_call: .
j_call: TRBJ2-5
clone_size: .
cdr3_aa: CSVVLGGRGETQYF
cdr3_nt: TGCAGCGTTGTGTTGGGGGGCCGGGGAGAGACCCAGTACTTC

v_call: TRBV18
cdr3_length: 14
d_call: .
j_call: TRBJ1-3
clone_size: .
cdr3_aa: CASSQRQDGNTIYF
cdr3_nt: TGTGCCAGCTCCCAGAGACAGGACGGAAACACCATATATTTT

v_call: TRBV6-5
cdr3_length: 15
d_call: TRBD2
j_call: TRBJ2-5
clone_size: .
cdr3_aa: CASSPGTSGDSAQYF
cdr3_nt: TGTGCCAGCAGCCCCGGGACTAGCGGGGACTCGGCCCAGTACTTC

v_call: TRBV4-1
cdr3_length: 15
d_call: TRBD1
j_call: TRBJ1-1
clone_size: .
cdr3_aa: CASRRPGQGKTEAFF
cdr3_nt: TGCGCCAGCAGGCGTCCGGGACAGGGGAAGACTGAAGCTTTCTTT

v_call: TRBV19
cdr3_length: 14
d_call: .
j_call: TRBJ2-3
clone_size: .
cdr3_aa: CASSAGTTRDTQYF
cdr3_nt: TGTGCCAGTAGTGCCGGGACAACCAGGGATACGCAGTATTTT

v_call: TRBV6-6
cdr3_length: 11
d_call: .
j_call: TRBJ1-2
clone_size: .
cdr3_aa: CASSRDGGYTF
cdr3_nt: TGTGCCAGCAGTCGGGACGGTGGCTACACCTTC

v_call: TRBV25-1
cdr3_length: 13
d_call: .
j_call: TRBJ2-7
clone_size: few
cdr3_aa: CASSEFLTYEQYF
cdr3_nt: TGTGCCAGCAGTGAATTTCTGACCTACGAGCAGTACTTC

v_call: TRBV7-9
cdr3_length: 13
d_call: TRBD1
j_call: TRBJ1-1
clone_size: once
cdr3_aa: CASSIRQGTEAFF
cdr3_nt: TGTGCCAGCAGCATAAGACAGGGCACTGAAGCTTTCTTT

v_call: TRBV5-1
cdr3_length: 15
d_call: TRBD2
j_call: TRBJ2-3
clone_size: many
cdr3_aa: CASSLGQRGKDTQYF
cdr3_nt: TGCGCCAGCAGCTTGGGGCAGCGGGGGAAAGATACGCAGTATTTT

v_call: TRBV11-2
cdr3_length: 17
d_call: .
j_call: TRBJ1-3
clone_size: .
cdr3_aa: CASSFNRTDPSGNTIYF
cdr3_nt: TGTGCCAGCAGCTTCAACCGGACAGACCCCTCTGGAAACACCATATATTTT

v_call: TRBV2
cdr3_length: 16
d_call: .
j_call: TRBJ2-1
clone_size: few
cdr3_aa: CASRAPGIRSYNEQFF
cdr3_nt: TGTGCCAGCAGGGCACCCGGTATCAGATCCTACAATGAGCAGTTCTTC

v_call: TRBV9
cdr3_length: 17
d_call: .
j_call: TRBJ1-1
clone_size: few
cdr3_aa: CASSVAQQGLRFPEAFF
cdr3_nt: TGTGCCAGCAGCGTAGCCCAGCAGGGATTACGGTTTCCTGAAGCTTTCTTT